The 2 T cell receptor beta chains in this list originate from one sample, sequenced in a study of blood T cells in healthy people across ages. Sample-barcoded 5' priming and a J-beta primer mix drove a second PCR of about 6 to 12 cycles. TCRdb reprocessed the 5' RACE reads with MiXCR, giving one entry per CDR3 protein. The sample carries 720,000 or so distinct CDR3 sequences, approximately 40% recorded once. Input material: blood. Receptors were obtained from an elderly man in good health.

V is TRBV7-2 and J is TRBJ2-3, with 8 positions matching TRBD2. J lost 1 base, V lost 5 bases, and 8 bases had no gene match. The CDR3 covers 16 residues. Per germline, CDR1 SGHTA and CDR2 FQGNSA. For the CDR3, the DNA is TGTGCCAGCAGCCGCCGGGGAGCGGGGGGCACAGATACGCAGTATTTT. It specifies CASSRRGAGGTDTQYF.

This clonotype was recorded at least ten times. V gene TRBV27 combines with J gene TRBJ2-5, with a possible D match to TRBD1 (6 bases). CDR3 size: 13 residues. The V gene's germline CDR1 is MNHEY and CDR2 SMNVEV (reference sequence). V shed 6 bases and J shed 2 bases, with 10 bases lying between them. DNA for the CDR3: TGTGCCAGCAGACCAACAGGGCAAGAGACCCAGTACTTC. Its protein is CASRPTGQETQYF.